These T cell receptor beta chains were read from a single sample in a study of response to subunit inactivated influenza vaccine. MiXCR, run by TCRdb on the RT-PCR reads, gives a single entry per CDR3 protein. The sample contains a few hundred thousand distinct CDR3 sequences, 6% to 9% of which appear only once. Specimen: PBMCs from blood, collected approximately 25 months after vaccination. Every receptor here comes from a man between 50 and 69 years old who received an inactivated influenza vaccine. Both conserved end residues are part of each CDR3. The D gene is left open where the match is weak. Clone size appears in some rows only: once, few, many, or a class for an expanded clone.

j_gene: TRBJ2-4; len: 16; d_gene: NA; v_gene: TRBV7-2; abundance: few; CDR3aa: CASSGIEGRAKNIQYF; CDR3nt: TGTGCCAGCAGCGGAATCGAAGGGCGGGCCAAAAACATTCAGTACTTC
j_gene: TRBJ2-1; len: 16; d_gene: NA; v_gene: TRBV4-2; abundance: few; CDR3aa: CASSQGRDRSNNEQFF; CDR3nt: TGTGCCAGCAGCCAAGGGAGGGATCGGAGCAACAATGAGCAGTTCTTC
j_gene: TRBJ2-7; len: 16; d_gene: NA; v_gene: TRBV12-3/TRBV12-4; abundance: NA; CDR3aa: CASSPTGGQGFYEQYF; CDR3nt: TGTGCCAGCAGTCCGACGGGGGGTCAGGGGTTCTACGAGCAGTACTTC
j_gene: TRBJ2-5; len: 12; d_gene: TRBD2; v_gene: TRBV20-1; abundance: NA; CDR3aa: CSARHGGGTQYF; CDR3nt: TGCAGTGCTAGACATGGCGGGGGGACCCAGTACTTC
j_gene: TRBJ2-2; len: 16; d_gene: TRBD1; v_gene: TRBV6-1; abundance: few; CDR3aa: CASSELGQGVPKELFF; CDR3nt: TGTGCCAGCAGTGAATTGGGACAGGGGGTCCCGAAGGAGCTGTTTTTT
j_gene: TRBJ1-2; len: 13; d_gene: NA; v_gene: TRBV3-1; abundance: many; CDR3aa: CASSQGINYGYTF; CDR3nt: TGTGCCAGCAGCCAAGGGATAAACTATGGCTACACCTTC
j_gene: TRBJ1-2; len: 11; d_gene: NA; v_gene: TRBV20-1; abundance: NA; CDR3aa: CSAKSNEGYTF; CDR3nt: TGCAGTGCTAAGTCAAACGAAGGCTACACCTTC
j_gene: TRBJ2-3; len: 16; d_gene: TRBD1; v_gene: TRBV7-2; abundance: NA; CDR3aa: CASSSSDRGRTDTQYF; CDR3nt: TGTGCCAGCAGCTCTTCGGACAGGGGGCGTACAGATACGCAGTATTTT
j_gene: TRBJ1-5; len: 13; d_gene: NA; v_gene: TRBV10-3; abundance: few; CDR3aa: CAISGVGNQPQHF; CDR3nt: TGTGCCATCAGTGGGGTGGGCAATCAGCCCCAGCATTTT
j_gene: TRBJ2-1; len: 14; d_gene: NA; v_gene: TRBV29-1; abundance: many; CDR3aa: CSVEAGISYNEQFF; CDR3nt: TGCAGCGTTGAAGCGGGTATATCCTACAATGAGCAGTTCTTC
j_gene: TRBJ2-7; len: 12; d_gene: NA; v_gene: TRBV20-1; abundance: few; CDR3aa: CSASGLLYEQYF; CDR3nt: TGCAGTGCCTCGGGACTCCTCTACGAGCAGTACTTC
j_gene: TRBJ2-7; len: 15; d_gene: NA; v_gene: TRBV3-1; abundance: few; CDR3aa: CASSQDRTGARQQYF; CDR3nt: TGTGCCAGCAGCCAAGACAGGACGGGGGCGCGACAGCAGTACTTC
j_gene: TRBJ1-1; len: 14; d_gene: NA; v_gene: TRBV12-3/TRBV12-4; abundance: many; CDR3aa: CASTLEGDRGEAFF; CDR3nt: TGTGCCAGCACCCTCGAGGGAGATCGTGGTGAAGCTTTCTTT
j_gene: TRBJ1-1; len: 16; d_gene: TRBD1; v_gene: TRBV12-3/TRBV12-4; abundance: NA; CDR3aa: CASRPPPGQMNTEAFF; CDR3nt: TGTGCCAGCAGACCGCCCCCGGGACAGATGAACACTGAAGCTTTCTTT
j_gene: TRBJ2-4; len: 12; d_gene: NA; v_gene: TRBV7-8; abundance: many; CDR3aa: CASSVGSNIQYF; CDR3nt: TGTGCCAGCAGCGTCGGATCAAACATTCAGTACTTC
j_gene: TRBJ1-1; len: 14; d_gene: NA; v_gene: TRBV27; abundance: NA; CDR3aa: CASSGRPRNTEAFF; CDR3nt: TGTGCCAGCAGTGGCCGTCCGAGGAACACTGAAGCTTTCTTT
j_gene: TRBJ2-3; len: 17; d_gene: NA; v_gene: TRBV7-9; abundance: many; CDR3aa: CASSLPIREALLDTQYF; CDR3nt: TGTGCCAGCAGCTTACCGATTAGAGAGGCCCTGTTAGATACGCAGTATTTT
j_gene: TRBJ2-1; len: 15; d_gene: TRBD2; v_gene: TRBV20-1; abundance: NA; CDR3aa: CSARDRTSMGNEQFF; CDR3nt: TGCAGTGCTAGAGACAGGACTAGTATGGGAAATGAGCAGTTCTTC
j_gene: TRBJ2-7; len: 14; d_gene: NA; v_gene: TRBV7-2; abundance: NA; CDR3aa: CASSPGPADVEQYF; CDR3nt: TGTGCCAGCAGCCCGGGTCCCGCCGACGTCGAGCAGTACTTC
j_gene: TRBJ2-7; len: 13; d_gene: NA; v_gene: TRBV6-1; abundance: few; CDR3aa: CASSEDRAYEQYF; CDR3nt: TGTGCCAGCAGTGAAGACAGGGCATACGAGCAGTACTTC
j_gene: TRBJ2-1; len: 15; d_gene: NA; v_gene: TRBV7-6; abundance: NA; CDR3aa: CASSLSGSNYNEQFF; CDR3nt: TGTGCCAGCAGCTTGTCAGGGTCCAACTACAATGAGCAGTTCTTC
j_gene: TRBJ2-2; len: 17; d_gene: TRBD1; v_gene: TRBV24-1; abundance: NA; CDR3aa: CATRAGTGSANTGELFF; CDR3nt: TGTGCCACCAGGGCCGGGACAGGGAGCGCGAACACCGGGGAGCTGTTTTTT
j_gene: TRBJ2-7; len: 13; d_gene: TRBD2; v_gene: TRBV7-9; abundance: few; CDR3aa: CASSLVGGSEQYF; CDR3nt: TGTGCCAGCAGCTTAGTTGGCGGGAGCGAGCAGTACTTC
j_gene: TRBJ2-3; len: 14; d_gene: NA; v_gene: TRBV3-1; abundance: many; CDR3aa: CASSITSSTDTQYF; CDR3nt: TGTGCCAGCAGCATTACTAGTAGCACAGATACGCAGTATTTT
j_gene: TRBJ2-2; len: 15; d_gene: NA; v_gene: TRBV29-1; abundance: few; CDR3aa: CSVEGAGQDTGELFF; CDR3nt: TGCAGCGTTGAGGGGGCGGGACAAGACACCGGGGAGCTGTTTTTT
j_gene: TRBJ2-7; len: 13; d_gene: TRBD2; v_gene: TRBV10-3; abundance: few; CDR3aa: CATGGAVSYEQYF; CDR3nt: TGTGCCACCGGGGGGGCCGTTTCCTACGAGCAGTACTTC
j_gene: TRBJ2-1; len: 14; d_gene: TRBD2; v_gene: TRBV7-2; abundance: many; CDR3aa: CASSLSGRVDEQFF; CDR3nt: TGTGCCAGCAGCTTAAGCGGGAGGGTGGATGAGCAGTTCTTC
j_gene: TRBJ2-7; len: 16; d_gene: TRBD2; v_gene: TRBV6-1; abundance: once; CDR3aa: CASTLSGGSTPYEQYF; CDR3nt: TGTGCCAGCACCCTATCGGGGGGGAGTACCCCCTACGAGCAGTACTTC
j_gene: TRBJ2-3; len: 15; d_gene: NA; v_gene: TRBV28; abundance: NA; CDR3aa: CASSPGVPGTDTQYF; CDR3nt: TGTGCCAGCAGCCCAGGGGTTCCCGGCACAGATACGCAGTATTTT
j_gene: TRBJ1-3; len: 12; d_gene: TRBD1; v_gene: TRBV7-9; abundance: once; CDR3aa: CASRDRGNTIYF; CDR3nt: TGTGCCAGCAGGGACAGGGGAAACACCATATATTTT
j_gene: TRBJ1-1; len: 16; d_gene: TRBD1; v_gene: TRBV11-2; abundance: NA; CDR3aa: CASSWDRDLGNTEAFF; CDR3nt: TGTGCCAGCAGCTGGGACAGGGACCTCGGGAACACTGAAGCTTTCTTT
j_gene: TRBJ2-1; len: 15; d_gene: TRBD2; v_gene: TRBV20-1; abundance: NA; CDR3aa: CSASGGGRTTNEQFF; CDR3nt: TGCAGTGCTAGTGGTGGCGGGAGGACGACTAATGAGCAGTTCTTC
j_gene: TRBJ2-2; len: 13; d_gene: NA; v_gene: TRBV29-1; abundance: many; CDR3aa: CNPRDGNTGELFF; CDR3nt: TGCAACCCACGGGACGGGAACACCGGGGAGCTGTTTTTT
j_gene: TRBJ2-3; len: 15; d_gene: NA; v_gene: TRBV10-3; abundance: few; CDR3aa: CAISERGTNTDTQYF; CDR3nt: TGTGCCATCAGTGAGCGGGGAACGAACACAGATACGCAGTATTTT
j_gene: TRBJ1-6; len: 14; d_gene: TRBD1; v_gene: TRBV20-1; abundance: few; CDR3aa: CSARRGDRVSPLHF; CDR3nt: TGCAGTGCTAGGAGGGGGGACAGGGTATCACCCCTCCACTTT
j_gene: TRBJ2-2; len: 14; d_gene: NA; v_gene: TRBV28; abundance: many; CDR3aa: CASSLRTLTGELFF; CDR3nt: TGTGCCAGCAGTTTACGGACTTTAACCGGGGAGCTGTTTTTT
j_gene: TRBJ2-7; len: 16; d_gene: TRBD2; v_gene: TRBV28; abundance: NA; CDR3aa: CASSLFSSGSLYEQYF; CDR3nt: TGTGCCAGCAGTTTATTCAGTAGCGGGAGTTTGTACGAGCAGTACTTC
j_gene: TRBJ2-7; len: 15; d_gene: TRBD2; v_gene: TRBV20-1; abundance: few; CDR3aa: CSAFQGGRAAYEQYF; CDR3nt: TGCAGTGCCTTTCAGGGCGGGAGGGCCGCCTACGAGCAGTACTTC
j_gene: TRBJ1-3; len: 13; d_gene: NA; v_gene: TRBV3-1; abundance: many; CDR3aa: CASSQGKRNTIYF; CDR3nt: TGTGCCAGCAGCCAAGGAAAACGAAACACCATATATTTT
j_gene: TRBJ1-1; len: 14; d_gene: NA; v_gene: TRBV28; abundance: NA; CDR3aa: CASSLSAVLYEAFF; CDR3nt: TGTGCCAGCAGTTTATCGGCGGTCCTATATGAAGCTTTCTTT
j_gene: TRBJ2-5; len: 17; d_gene: TRBD2; v_gene: TRBV29-1; abundance: many; CDR3aa: CSVERSASGIYQETQYF; CDR3nt: TGCAGCGTTGAAAGGAGCGCTAGCGGGATATACCAAGAGACCCAGTACTTC
j_gene: TRBJ1-5; len: 17; d_gene: NA; v_gene: TRBV27; abundance: many; CDR3aa: CASSLIGGGDSNQPQHF; CDR3nt: TGTGCCAGCAGTTTGATCGGCGGGGGTGATAGCAATCAGCCCCAGCATTTT
j_gene: TRBJ2-7; len: 13; d_gene: NA; v_gene: TRBV7-2; abundance: many; CDR3aa: CASSLAVTYEQYF; CDR3nt: TGTGCCAGCAGCTTGGCTGTTACGTACGAGCAGTACTTC
j_gene: TRBJ1-3; len: 16; d_gene: TRBD1; v_gene: TRBV4-2; abundance: few; CDR3aa: CASSQRSGQAGNTIYF; CDR3nt: TGTGCCAGCAGCCAACGCTCGGGACAGGCTGGAAACACCATATATTTT
j_gene: TRBJ2-5; len: 17; d_gene: NA; v_gene: TRBV4-3; abundance: NA; CDR3aa: CASSQEWSGIHQETQYF; CDR3nt: TGCGCCAGCAGCCAAGAATGGAGCGGAATACACCAAGAGACCCAGTACTTC